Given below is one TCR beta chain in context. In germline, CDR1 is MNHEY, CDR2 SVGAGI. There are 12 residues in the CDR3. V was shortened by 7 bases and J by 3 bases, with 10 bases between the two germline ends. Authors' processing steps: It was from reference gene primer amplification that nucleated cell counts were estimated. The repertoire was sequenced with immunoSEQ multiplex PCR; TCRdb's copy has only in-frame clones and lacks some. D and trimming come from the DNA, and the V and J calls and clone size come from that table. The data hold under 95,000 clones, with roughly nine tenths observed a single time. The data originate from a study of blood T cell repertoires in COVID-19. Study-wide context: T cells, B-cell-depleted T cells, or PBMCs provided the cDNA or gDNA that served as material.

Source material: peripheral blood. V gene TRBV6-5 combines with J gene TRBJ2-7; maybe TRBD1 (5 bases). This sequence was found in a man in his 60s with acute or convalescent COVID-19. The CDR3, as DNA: TGTGCCAGCAAAAGGGGTGGCTACGAGCAGTACTTC. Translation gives CASKRGGYEQYF.